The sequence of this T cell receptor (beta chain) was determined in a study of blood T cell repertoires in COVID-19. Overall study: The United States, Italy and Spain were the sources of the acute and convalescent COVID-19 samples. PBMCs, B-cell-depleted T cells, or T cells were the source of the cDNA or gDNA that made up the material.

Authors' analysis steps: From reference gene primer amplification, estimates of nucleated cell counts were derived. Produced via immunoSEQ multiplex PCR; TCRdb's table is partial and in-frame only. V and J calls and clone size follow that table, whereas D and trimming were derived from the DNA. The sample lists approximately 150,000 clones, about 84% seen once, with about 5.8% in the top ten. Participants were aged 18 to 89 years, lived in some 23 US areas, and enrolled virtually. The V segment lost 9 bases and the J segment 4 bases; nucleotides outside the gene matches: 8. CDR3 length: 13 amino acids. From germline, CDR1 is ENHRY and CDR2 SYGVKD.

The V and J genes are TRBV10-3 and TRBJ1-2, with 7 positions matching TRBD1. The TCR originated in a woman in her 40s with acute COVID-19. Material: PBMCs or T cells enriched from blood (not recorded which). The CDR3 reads CAMGTGQSYGYTF. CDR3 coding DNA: TGTGCCATGGGAACGGGACAGAGCTATGGCTACACCTTC.